Following are 5 T cell receptor beta chains from one sample sequenced in a study of T cells in Graves' hyperthyroidism and ophthalmopathy. From RNA transcripts, TCR beta CDR3 regions were amplified. Initially, a first-round RT-PCR of the TCR CDR3 employed the HTBI primer set. MiXCR, run by TCRdb on the multiplex PCR reads, gives a single entry per CDR3 protein. The sample lists about 270,000 distinct CDR3 sequences; about 20% were seen once. Sequenced sample: blood. These receptors were obtained from a man aged 30 to 39 with Graves' ophthalmopathy.

The V call is TRBV24-1, the J call TRBJ2-3; 8 bases map to TRBD2. Germline V gives CDR1 KGHDR, CDR2 SFDVKD. The CDR3 is made up of 17 amino acids. V shed 9 bases and J 5 bases; nucleotides not matched to a gene: 18. Written as DNA, the CDR3 is TGTGCCACCTCTAGCCCCGGGACTAGTCCCAAGGGAGATACGCAGTATTTT. It codes for CATSSPGTSPKGDTQYF.

This clonotype was counted ten times or more. This chain uses TRBV11-2 with TRBJ2-5, with unresolved D. V was trimmed by 0 bases and J by 6 bases, leaving 5 bases between them. From germline, CDR1 is SGHAT and CDR2 FQNNGV. CDR3 size: 12 residues. The CDR3 nucleotides read TGTGCCAGCAGCTTAGACGGCCAGACCCAGTACTTC. This codes for CASSLDGQTQYF.

This clonotype was detected a few times. This sequence joins TRBV4-1 and TRBJ2-1, with TRBD2 as a possible D gene (5 bases). Looked up from germline, CDR1 is MGHRA and CDR2 is YSYEKL. Trimming removed 0 bases at V and 4 bases at J, with 13 bases between. This CDR3 contains 16 residues. The CDR3 nucleotides are TGCGCCAGCAGCCAAGATCTCCGTCGGGAATACAATGAGCAGTTCTTC. It translates to CASSQDLRREYNEQFF.

In this sample, this clonotype turned up a few times. The chain links TRBV11-1 to TRBJ2-7, with a tentative D call TRBD1 (6 bases). The length of the CDR3 is 15 residues. Germline lookup yields CDR1 SGHAT and CDR2 FQDESV (reference sequence). Trimming took off 1 base at V and 7 bases at J, with 17 bases between the two ends. CDR3 DNA: TGTGCCAGCAGCTTAGAAGTGACAGGACCTGTAGAGCAGTACTTC. Translating it yields CASSLEVTGPVEQYF.

The sample holds many counts of this clonotype. This chain joins TRBV11-1 and TRBJ1-1; no definite D call. V lost 0 bases and J lost 3, with 11 bases in between. CDR3 length: 15 residues. CDR1 and CDR2 from the germline V gene are SGHAT and FQDESV (reference sequence). CDR3 residues: CASSLAQGPDTEAFF. The CDR3, as DNA: TGTGCCAGCAGCTTAGCTCAAGGTCCTGACACTGAAGCTTTCTTT.